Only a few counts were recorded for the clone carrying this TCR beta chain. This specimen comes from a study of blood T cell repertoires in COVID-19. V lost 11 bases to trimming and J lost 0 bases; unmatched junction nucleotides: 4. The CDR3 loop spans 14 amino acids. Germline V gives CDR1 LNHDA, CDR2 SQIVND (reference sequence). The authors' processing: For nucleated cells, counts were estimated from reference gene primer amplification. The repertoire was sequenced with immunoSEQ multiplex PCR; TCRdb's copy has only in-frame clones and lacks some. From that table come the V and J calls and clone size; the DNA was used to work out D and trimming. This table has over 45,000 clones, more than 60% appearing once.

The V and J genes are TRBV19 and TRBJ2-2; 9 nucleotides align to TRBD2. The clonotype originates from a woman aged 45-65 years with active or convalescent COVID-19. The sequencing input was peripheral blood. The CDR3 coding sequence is TGTGCCGTAGCGGGGGATCCGAACACCGGGGAGCTGTTTTTT. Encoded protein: CAVAGDPNTGELFF.